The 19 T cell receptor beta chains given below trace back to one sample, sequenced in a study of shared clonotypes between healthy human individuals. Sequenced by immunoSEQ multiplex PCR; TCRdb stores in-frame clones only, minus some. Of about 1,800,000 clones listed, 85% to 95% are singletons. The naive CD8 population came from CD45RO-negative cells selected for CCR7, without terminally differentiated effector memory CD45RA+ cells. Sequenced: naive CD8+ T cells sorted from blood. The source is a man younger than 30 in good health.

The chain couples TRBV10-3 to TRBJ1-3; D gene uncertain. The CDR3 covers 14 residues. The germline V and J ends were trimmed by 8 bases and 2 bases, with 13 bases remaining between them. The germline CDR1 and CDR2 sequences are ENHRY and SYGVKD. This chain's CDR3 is CAIPALGPGNTIYF. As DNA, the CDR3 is TGTGCCATCCCCGCGTTAGGACCTGGAAACACCATATATTTT.

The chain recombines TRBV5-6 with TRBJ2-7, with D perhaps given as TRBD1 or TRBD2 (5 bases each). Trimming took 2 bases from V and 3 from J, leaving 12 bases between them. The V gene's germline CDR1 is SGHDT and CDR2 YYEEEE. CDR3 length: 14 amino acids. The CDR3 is CASSFGTEIYEQYF. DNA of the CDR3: TGTGCCAGCAGCTTCGGGACGGAGATCTACGAGCAGTACTTC.

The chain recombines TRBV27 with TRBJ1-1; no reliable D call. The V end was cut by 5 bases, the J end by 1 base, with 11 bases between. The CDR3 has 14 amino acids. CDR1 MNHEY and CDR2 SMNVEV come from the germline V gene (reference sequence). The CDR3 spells CASSRHGSNTEAFF. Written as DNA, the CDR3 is TGTGCCAGCAGTAGACACGGGTCGAACACTGAAGCTTTCTTT.

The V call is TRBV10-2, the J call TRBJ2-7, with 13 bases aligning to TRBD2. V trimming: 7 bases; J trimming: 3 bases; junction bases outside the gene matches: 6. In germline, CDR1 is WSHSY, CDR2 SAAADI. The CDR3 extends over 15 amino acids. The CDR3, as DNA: TGCGCCAGCAAGGAACTAGCGGGGGGGTACTACGAGCAGTACTTC. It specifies CASKELAGGYYEQYF.

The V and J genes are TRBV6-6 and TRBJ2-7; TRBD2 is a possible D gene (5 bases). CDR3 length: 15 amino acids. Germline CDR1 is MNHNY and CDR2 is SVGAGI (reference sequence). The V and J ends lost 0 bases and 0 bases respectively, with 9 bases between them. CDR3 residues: CASSYSEAPSYEQYF. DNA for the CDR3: TGTGCCAGCAGTTACTCGGAGGCCCCCTCCTACGAGCAGTACTTC.

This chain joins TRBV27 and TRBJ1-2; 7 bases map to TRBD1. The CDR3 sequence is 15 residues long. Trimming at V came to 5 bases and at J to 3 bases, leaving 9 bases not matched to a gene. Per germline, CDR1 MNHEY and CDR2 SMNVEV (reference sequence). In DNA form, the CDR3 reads TGTGCCAGCAGTCTAGAAGCAACAGGGGACTATGGCTACACCTTC. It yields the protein CASSLEATGDYGYTF.

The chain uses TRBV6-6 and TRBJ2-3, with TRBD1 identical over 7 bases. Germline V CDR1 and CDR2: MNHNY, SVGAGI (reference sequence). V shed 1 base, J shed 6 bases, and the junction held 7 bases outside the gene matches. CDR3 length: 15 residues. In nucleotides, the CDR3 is TGTGCCAGCAGTTACTGGACAGGTGGATACGATACGCAGTATTTT. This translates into CASSYWTGGYDTQYF.

In nucleotides, the CDR3 is TGTGCCAGCAGTGTAAGGGGCGGAGGCTACGAGCAGTACTTC. It yields the protein CASSVRGGGYEQYF. This chain connects TRBV6-1 to TRBJ2-7; D is tentatively TRBD1 or TRBD2 (5 bases each). This CDR3 is 14 amino acids long. V gave up 4 bases and J gave up 3 bases, with 13 bases separating them. Germline V gene sequence: CDR1 MNHNS, CDR2 SASEGT.

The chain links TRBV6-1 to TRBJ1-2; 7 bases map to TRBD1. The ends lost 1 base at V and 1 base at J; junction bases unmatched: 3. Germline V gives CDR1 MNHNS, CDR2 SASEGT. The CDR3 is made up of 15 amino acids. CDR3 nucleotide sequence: TGTGCCAGCAGTGAAGAGCAGGGGGGTAACTATGGCTACACCTTC. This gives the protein CASSEEQGGNYGYTF.

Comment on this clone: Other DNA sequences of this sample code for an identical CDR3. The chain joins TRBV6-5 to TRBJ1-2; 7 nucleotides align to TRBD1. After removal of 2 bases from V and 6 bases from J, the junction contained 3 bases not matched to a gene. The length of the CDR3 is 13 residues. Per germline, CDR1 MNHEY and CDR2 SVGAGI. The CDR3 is CASSYRGQDGYTF. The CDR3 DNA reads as TGTGCCAGCAGTTACAGGGGGCAGGATGGCTACACCTTC.

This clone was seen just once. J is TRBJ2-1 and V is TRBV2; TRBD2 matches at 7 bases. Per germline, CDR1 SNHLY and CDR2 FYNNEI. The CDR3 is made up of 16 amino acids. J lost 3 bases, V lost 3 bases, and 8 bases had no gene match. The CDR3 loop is CASSDPGLGVYNEQFF. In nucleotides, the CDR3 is TGTGCCAGCAGTGATCCCGGACTAGGGGTCTACAATGAGCAGTTCTTC.

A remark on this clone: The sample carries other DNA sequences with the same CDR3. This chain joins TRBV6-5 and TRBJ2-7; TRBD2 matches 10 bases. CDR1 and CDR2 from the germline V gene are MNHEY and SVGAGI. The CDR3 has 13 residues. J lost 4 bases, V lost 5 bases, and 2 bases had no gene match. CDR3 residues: CASSVGLAYEQYF. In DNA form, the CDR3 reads TGTGCCAGCAGTGTGGGACTAGCGTACGAGCAGTACTTC.

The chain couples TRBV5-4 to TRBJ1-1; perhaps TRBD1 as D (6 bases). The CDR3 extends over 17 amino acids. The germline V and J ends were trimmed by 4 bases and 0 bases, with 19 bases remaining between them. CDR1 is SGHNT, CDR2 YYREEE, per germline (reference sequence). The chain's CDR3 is CASSRTATWKLNTEAFF. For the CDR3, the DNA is TGTGCCAGCAGCCGGACAGCCACCTGGAAATTGAACACTGAAGCTTTCTTT.

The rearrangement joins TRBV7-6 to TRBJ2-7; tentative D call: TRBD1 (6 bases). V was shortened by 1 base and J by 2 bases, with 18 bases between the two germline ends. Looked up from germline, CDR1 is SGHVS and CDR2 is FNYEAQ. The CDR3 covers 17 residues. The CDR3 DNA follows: TGTGCCAGCAGCTTAGGGACAGAGGGTTTTCAGGCCTACGAGCAGTACTTC. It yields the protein CASSLGTEGFQAYEQYF.

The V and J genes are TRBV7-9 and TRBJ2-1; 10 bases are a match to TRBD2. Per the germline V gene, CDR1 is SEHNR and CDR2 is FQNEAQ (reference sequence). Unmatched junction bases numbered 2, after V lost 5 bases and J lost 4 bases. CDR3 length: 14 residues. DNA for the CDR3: TGTGCCAGCAGCGGACTAGCGGTTTACAATGAGCAGTTCTTC. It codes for CASSGLAVYNEQFF.

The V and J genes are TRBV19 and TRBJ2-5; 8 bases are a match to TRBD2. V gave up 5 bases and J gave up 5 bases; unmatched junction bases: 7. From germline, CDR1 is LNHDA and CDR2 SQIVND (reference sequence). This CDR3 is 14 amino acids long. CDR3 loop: CASSSAGGLETQYF. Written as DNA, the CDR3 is TGTGCCAGTAGTTCCGCGGGAGGTTTGGAGACCCAGTACTTC. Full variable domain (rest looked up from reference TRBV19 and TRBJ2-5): DGGITQSPKYLFRKEGQNVTLSCEQNLNHDAMYWYRQDPGQGLRLIYYSQIVNDFQKGDIAEGYSVSREKKESFPLTVTSAQKNPTAFYLCASSSAGGLETQYFGPGTRLLVL.

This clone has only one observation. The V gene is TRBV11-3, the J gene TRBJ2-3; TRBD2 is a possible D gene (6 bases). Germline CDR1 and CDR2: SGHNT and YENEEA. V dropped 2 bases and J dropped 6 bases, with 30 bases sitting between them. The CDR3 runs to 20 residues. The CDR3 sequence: CASSLFNSGSGDTHSDTQYF. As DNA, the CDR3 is TGTGCCAGCAGCTTATTTAATTCCGGGAGCGGCGACACACACTCGGATACGCAGTATTTT.

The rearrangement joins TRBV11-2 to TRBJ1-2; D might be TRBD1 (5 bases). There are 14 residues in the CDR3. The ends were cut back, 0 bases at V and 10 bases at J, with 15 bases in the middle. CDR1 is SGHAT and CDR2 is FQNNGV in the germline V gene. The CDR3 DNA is TGTGCCAGCAGCTTAGAGCCCAGAGGGGATGACTACACCTTC. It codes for CASSLEPRGDDYTF. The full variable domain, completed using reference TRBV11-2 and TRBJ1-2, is EAGVAQSPRYKIIEKRQSVAFWCNPISGHATLYWYQQILGQGPKLLIQFQNNGVVDDSQLPKDRFSAERLKGVDSTLKIQPAKLEDSAVYLCASSLEPRGDDYTFGSGTRLTVV.

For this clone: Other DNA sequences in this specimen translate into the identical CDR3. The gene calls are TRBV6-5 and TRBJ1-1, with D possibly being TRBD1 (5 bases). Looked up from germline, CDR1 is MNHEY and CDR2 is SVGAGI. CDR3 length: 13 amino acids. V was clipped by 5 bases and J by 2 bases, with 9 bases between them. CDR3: CASSPGQNTEAFF. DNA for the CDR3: TGTGCCAGCAGTCCCGGACAAAACACTGAAGCTTTCTTT.